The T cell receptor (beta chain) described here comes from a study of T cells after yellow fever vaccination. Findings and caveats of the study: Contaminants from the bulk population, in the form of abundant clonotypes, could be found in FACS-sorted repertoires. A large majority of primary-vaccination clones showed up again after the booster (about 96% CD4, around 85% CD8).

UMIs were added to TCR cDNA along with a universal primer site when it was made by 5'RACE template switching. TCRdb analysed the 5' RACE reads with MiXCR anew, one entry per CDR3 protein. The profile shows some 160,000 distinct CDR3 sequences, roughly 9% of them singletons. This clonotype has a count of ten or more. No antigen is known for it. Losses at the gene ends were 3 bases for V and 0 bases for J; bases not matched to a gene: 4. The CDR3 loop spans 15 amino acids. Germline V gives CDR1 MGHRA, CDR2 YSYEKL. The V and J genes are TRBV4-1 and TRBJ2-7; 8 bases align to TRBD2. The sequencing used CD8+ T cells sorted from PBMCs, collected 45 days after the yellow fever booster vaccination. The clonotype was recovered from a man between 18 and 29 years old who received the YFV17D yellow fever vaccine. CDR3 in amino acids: CASSQTSASSYEQYF. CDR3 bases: TGCGCCAGCAGCCAGACTAGCGCCAGCTCCTACGAGCAGTACTTC.